The subject of this entry is one T cell receptor (beta chain). The data are from a study of blood T cell repertoires in COVID-19. Study as a whole: Sites in the United States, Italy and Spain provided acute and convalescent COVID-19 samples. Nucleic acid was either cDNA or gDNA, and it came from T cells, B-cell-depleted T cells, or PBMCs.

This CDR3 contains 15 residues. The germline V gene encodes CDR1 SGHAT and CDR2 FQNNGV. V was clipped by 3 bases and J by 15 bases; unmatched bases: 17. Methods used by the authors: Nucleated cell number was recorded as an estimate derived from reference gene primer amplification. Profiling relied on immunoSEQ multiplex PCR, and the TCRdb table lists in-frame clones only, not all of them. Clonal size and the V and J genes are those of that table, whereas D and trimming came from the DNA. The data show under 200,000 clones, 84% seen once. The rearrangement links TRBV11-2 to TRBJ2-1; TRBD2 matches at 7 bases. Sequencing was carried out using peripheral blood. This sequence originates from a man aged 18-30 years with active or convalescent COVID-19. This CDR3 reads CASSFRRGTSESAFF. CDR3 nucleotide sequence: TGTGCCAGCAGCTTTCGGCGAGGAACTAGCGAATCGGCGTTCTTC.